A selection of T cell receptor beta chains follows, all from one sample in a study of T cell repertoires in ileal Crohn's disease. Repertoires were generated with immunoSEQ multiplex PCR, while TCRdb's copy carries only in-frame clones and drops some. The top ten hold 17% of the sample, which has about 630 clones, roughly 85% seen once. Input material: ileal tissue. These receptors all come from an adult with Crohn's disease. Each CDR3 is given with its conserved first and last residue. Fields, in order: clone size, V gene, J gene, D gene, CDR3 protein, CDR3 DNA. D genes are given only for firm matches. Clone size is given for some rows only: seen once, a few or many times, or a class if the clone is expanded.

NA	TRBV27	TRBJ2-3	NA	CASGSQGFSTQYF	TGTGCCAGCGGCTCTCAGGGGTTTAGTACGCAGTATTTT
NA	TRBV9	TRBJ2-1	NA	CASSGNGYEQFF	TGTGCCAGCAGCGGCAACGGGTATGAGCAGTTCTTC
NA	TRBV18	TRBJ2-3	NA	CASSPLGTDTQYF	TGTGCCAGCTCACCCTTGGGCACAGATACGCAGTATTTT
NA	TRBV29-1	TRBJ1-1	NA	CSVEDRGNTEAFF	TGCAGCGTTGAAGACAGGGGGAACACTGAAGCTTTCTTT
NA	TRBV29-1	TRBJ2-1	TRBD2	CSAGLAGVNEQFF	TGCAGCGCGGGACTAGCGGGGGTCAATGAGCAGTTCTTC
NA	TRBV4-3	TRBJ2-7	TRBD1	CASSQVQGAAYEQYF	TGCGCCAGCAGCCAAGTACAGGGGGCGGCCTACGAGCAGTACTTC
NA	TRBV6-5	TRBJ2-7	NA	CASSPIQGNEQYF	TGTGCCAGCAGCCCGATACAGGGAAACGAGCAGTACTTC
NA	TRBV23-1	TRBJ1-5	TRBD1	CASSQEVRDSHQPQHF	TGCGCCAGCAGTCAAGAGGTAAGGGACAGCCATCAGCCCCAGCATTTT
NA	TRBV28	TRBJ1-2	NA	CASNPGRSNYGYTF	TGTGCCAGCAATCCGGGGAGATCTAACTATGGCTACACCTTC
once	TRBV18	TRBJ2-7	NA	CASSLQGTKGYEQYF	TGTGCCAGCTCTCTTCAGGGGACTAAAGGCTACGAGCAGTACTTC
few	TRBV27	TRBJ2-3	NA	CASRTGNPTDTQYF	TGTGCCAGCCGGACCGGGAACCCCACAGATACGCAGTATTTT
NA	TRBV11-2	TRBJ1-6	TRBD1	CASSGDSYNSPLHF	TGTGCCAGCAGCGGGGACAGCTATAATTCACCCCTCCACTTT
NA	TRBV29-1	TRBJ1-3	NA	CSVEESIGNTIYF	TGCAGCGTTGAAGAAAGTATTGGAAACACCATATATTTT
NA	TRBV20-1	TRBJ1-1	NA	CSARRNTEAFF	TGCAGTGCTAGACGGAACACTGAAGCTTTCTTT
NA	TRBV28	TRBJ2-6	NA	CASRRDFGANVLTF	TGTGCCAGCAGGAGGGACTTTGGGGCCAACGTCCTGACTTTC
few	TRBV9	TRBJ2-3	NA	CASSPGSTTDTQYF	TGTGCCAGCAGCCCCGGAAGCACCACAGATACGCAGTATTTT
NA	TRBV18	TRBJ2-7	NA	CASSRRQDLYEQYF	TGTGCCAGCTCACGCCGACAGGACCTCTACGAGCAGTACTTC
NA	TRBV28	TRBJ2-1	NA	CASSVGGTHNEQFF	TGTGCCAGCAGTGTCGGCGGGACCCACAATGAGCAGTTCTTC
NA	TRBV6-4	TRBJ1-2	NA	CASSDGQGAYGYTF	TGTGCCAGCAGTGACGGGCAGGGAGCCTATGGCTACACCTTC
NA	TRBV5-1	TRBJ2-1	NA	CASSLSTFRPKYNEQFF	TGCGCCAGCAGCTTGTCTACGTTTCGGCCTAAGTACAATGAGCAGTTCTTC